This T cell receptor (beta chain) was obtained from a study of monozygotic twins with cystic fibrosis. Study-level background: Approximately 2.7 micrograms of fragmented DNA underwent roughly 15 PCR cycles for library preparation.

The table came from immunoSEQ multiplex PCR; TCRdb's copy has only in-frame clones and leaves some out. The sample lists about 35,000 clones; 66% were seen once. Study-level findings and limits: J usage was most co-twin-similar in 8 of 16 pairs, V in 13. Clonality was generally low (median about 0.01), higher in the most severe patients.

On this clone: The target antigen is unknown. At one end, the junction sequence differs from germline, possibly due to a read error.

The receptor comes from a girl under 18 with cystic fibrosis. What was sequenced was blood.

CDR3 nucleotides: TGCAGTGCTAGGGGACGGGACTTC. Amino acids: CSARGRDF. The rearrangement links TRBV20-1 to TRBJ1-2; maybe TRBD1 (5 bases). CDR1 and CDR2 (germline): DFQATT, SNEGSKA (reference sequence). The CDR3 is 8 residues long.